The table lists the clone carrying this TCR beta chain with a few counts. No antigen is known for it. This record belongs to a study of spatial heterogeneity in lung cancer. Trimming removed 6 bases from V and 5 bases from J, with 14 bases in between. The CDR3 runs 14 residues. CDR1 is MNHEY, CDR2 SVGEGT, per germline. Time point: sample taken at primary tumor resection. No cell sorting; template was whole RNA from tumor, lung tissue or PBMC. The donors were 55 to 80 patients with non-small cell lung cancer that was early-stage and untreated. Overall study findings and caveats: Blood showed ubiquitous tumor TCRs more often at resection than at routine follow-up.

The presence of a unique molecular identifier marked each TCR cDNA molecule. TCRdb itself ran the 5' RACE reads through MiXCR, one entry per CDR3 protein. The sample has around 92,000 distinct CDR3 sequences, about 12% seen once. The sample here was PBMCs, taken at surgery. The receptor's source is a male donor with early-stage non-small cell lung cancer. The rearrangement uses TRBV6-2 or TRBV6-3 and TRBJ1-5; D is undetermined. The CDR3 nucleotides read TGTGCCAGCAGGACTACTGAGACCCATCAGCCCCAGCATTTT. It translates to CASRTTETHQPQHF.